This T cell receptor beta chain emerged from a study of shared clonotypes between healthy human individuals. The naive CD8 fraction comprised CD45RO-negative cells positively selected for CCR7 and excluded terminally differentiated effector memory CD45RA+ cells. Sequenced by immunoSEQ multiplex PCR; TCRdb stores in-frame clones only, minus some. This sample has almost 700,000 clones, with roughly 94% found just once. V lost 7 bases and J 3 bases, leaving 12 bases between the germline ends. Germline CDR1 is SGHAT and CDR2 is FQNNGV. The CDR3 totals 14 residues. The sequencing input was naive CD8+ T cells sorted from blood. This receptor was obtained from a man between 25 and 39 years old in good health. This chain joins TRBV11-2 and TRBJ2-2, with no clear D. The CDR3 here is CASTFSPDTGELFF. Here the CDR3 DNA reads TGTGCCAGCACCTTTTCTCCGGACACCGGGGAGCTGTTTTTT.